This T cell receptor (beta chain) was obtained from a study of blood T cell repertoires in COVID-19. Study-level information: The cDNA or gDNA used as material had been derived from T cells, B-cell-depleted T cells, or PBMCs.

Germline V CDR1 and CDR2: LNHDA, SQIVND (reference sequence). Losses at the gene ends were 2 bases for V and 6 bases for J; bases not matched to a gene: 7. The CDR3 is made up of 15 amino acids. Sequencing used immunoSEQ multiplex PCR; TCRdb keeps in-frame clones, though not all of them. The table lists approximately 50,000 clones, around 86% of them singletons. This clone was counted once. The chain is built from TRBV19 and TRBJ1-2, with 9 positions matching TRBD1. The material sequenced was peripheral blood. The receptor comes from a woman older than 75 with acute or convalescent COVID-19. The DNA of the CDR3 is TGTGCCAGTAGTATAAGAGGACGGACAGGGGATGGCTACACCTTC. Translation gives CASSIRGRTGDGYTF. Full variable domain (missing parts from reference TRBV19 and TRBJ1-2): DGGITQSPKYLFRKEGQNVTLSCEQNLNHDAMYWYRQDPGQGLRLIYYSQIVNDFQKGDIAEGYSVSREKKESFPLTVTSAQKNPTAFYLCASSIRGRTGDGYTFGSGTRLTVV.